A single sample gave rise to the 9 T cell receptor beta chains below, sequenced in a study of cytomegalovirus exposure and HLA in healthy donors. PCR was performed using 60 Vbeta and 13 Jbeta primers. Produced via immunoSEQ multiplex PCR; TCRdb's table is partial and in-frame only. The table shows 100,000 to 150,000 clones, with roughly 80% occurring only once. Source material: PBMCs. These receptors were collected from a man between 18 and 29 years old in good health and CMV-seropositive.

This clone has a handful of counts. J is TRBJ2-7 and V is TRBV4-2; 9 bases are shared with TRBD2. The CDR3 is 16 amino acids. The germline V gene has CDR1 LGHNA and CDR2 YNFKEQ. V gave up 5 bases and J gave up 5 bases; unmatched junction bases: 13. CDR3 bases: TGTGCCAGCAGCTCTTCCCTAGCGGGGAGGTACGACGAGCAGTACTTC. Translated, it gives CASSSSLAGRYDEQYF.

The chain uses TRBV7-8 and TRBJ2-7; 10 bases align to TRBD2. CDR1 and CDR2 from the germline V gene are SGHVS and FQNEAQ. This CDR3 is built from 15 residues. V dropped 2 bases and J dropped 2; count of bases not matched to a gene: 3. CDR3 sequence reads: CASSLLAGETYEQYF. The CDR3 DNA follows: TGTGCCAGCAGCTTACTAGCGGGAGAAACCTACGAGCAGTACTTC.

The J gene is TRBJ1-5, the V gene TRBV19; possible D gene TRBD1, 5 bases. Trimming shortened V by 6 bases and J by 0 bases, and 9 bases separated the two germline ends. CDR1 and CDR2 from the germline V gene are LNHDA and SQIVND (reference sequence). The CDR3 spans 14 residues. The CDR3: CASRTDYSNQPQHF. The DNA of the CDR3 is TGTGCCAGTAGGACAGATTATAGCAATCAGCCCCAGCATTTT. Filled out from reference TRBV19 and TRBJ1-5, the complete variable domain reads DGGITQSPKYLFRKEGQNVTLSCEQNLNHDAMYWYRQDPGQGLRLIYYSQIVNDFQKGDIAEGYSVSREKKESFPLTVTSAQKNPTAFYLCASRTDYSNQPQHFGDGTRLSIL.

The chain combines TRBV19 with TRBJ1-5, with no clear D. The ends were cut back, 5 bases at V and 7 bases at J, with 9 bases in the middle. CDR1 and CDR2 from the germline V gene are LNHDA and SQIVND (reference sequence). The CDR3 consists of 12 residues. The CDR3 nucleotides read TGTGCCAGTAGTCCACCGGGACAGCCCCAGCATTTT. Its translation is CASSPPGQPQHF.

This rearrangement joins TRBV19 to TRBJ1-4; weak D call: TRBD1 (6 bases). V lost 3 bases, J lost 8 bases, and 13 bases lay in between. CDR1 and CDR2 (germline): LNHDA, SQIVND (reference sequence). This CDR3 spans 14 amino acids. The DNA of the CDR3 is TGTGCCAGTAGTATGCCCAGGGGATTGGAAAAACTGTTTTTT. Amino acid sequence: CASSMPRGLEKLFF.

The V and J genes are TRBV6-6 and TRBJ2-7; a possible D gene is TRBD2 (6 bases). Germline values: CDR1 MNHNY, CDR2 SVGAGI (reference sequence). With 4 bases removed from V and 1 base from J, the gap between germline ends came to 14 bases. The CDR3 is made up of 15 amino acids. The CDR3 region has the DNA TGTGCCAGCAGTTCGGGGCGGGGCGTTTCCTACGAGCAGTACTTC. Its translation is CASSSGRGVSYEQYF.

The chain combines TRBV6-5 with TRBJ1-2; 7 bases map to TRBD1. Germline V lookup: CDR1 MNHEY, CDR2 SVGAGI. This CDR3 has 14 amino acids. Trimming cost V 6 bases and J 6 bases; bases outside gene matches: 10. As DNA, the CDR3 is TGTGCCAGCAGAATTCCGGGACAGAGGGATGGCTACACCTTC. Its translation: CASRIPGQRDGYTF.

This rearrangement joins TRBV5-1 to TRBJ2-7, with TRBD1 identical over 9 bases. From germline, CDR1 is SGHRS and CDR2 YFSETQ. V lost 4 bases, J lost 4 bases, and 6 bases stayed unmatched. The CDR3 has 14 residues. In DNA form, the CDR3 reads TGCGCCAGCAGCCCGGGACAGGGTAAATACGAGCAGTACTTC. Encoded protein: CASSPGQGKYEQYF.

J is TRBJ1-1 and V is TRBV10-3, with TRBD1 matching over 7 bases. V shed 6 bases and J 1 base; nucleotides not matched to a gene: 5. CDR3 length equals 14 residues. Germline V gene data show CDR1 as ENHRY and CDR2 as SYGVKD. The CDR3 loop reads CAIRRDSENTEAFF. CDR3 coding DNA: TGTGCCATCAGGCGGGACAGTGAGAACACTGAAGCTTTCTTT.